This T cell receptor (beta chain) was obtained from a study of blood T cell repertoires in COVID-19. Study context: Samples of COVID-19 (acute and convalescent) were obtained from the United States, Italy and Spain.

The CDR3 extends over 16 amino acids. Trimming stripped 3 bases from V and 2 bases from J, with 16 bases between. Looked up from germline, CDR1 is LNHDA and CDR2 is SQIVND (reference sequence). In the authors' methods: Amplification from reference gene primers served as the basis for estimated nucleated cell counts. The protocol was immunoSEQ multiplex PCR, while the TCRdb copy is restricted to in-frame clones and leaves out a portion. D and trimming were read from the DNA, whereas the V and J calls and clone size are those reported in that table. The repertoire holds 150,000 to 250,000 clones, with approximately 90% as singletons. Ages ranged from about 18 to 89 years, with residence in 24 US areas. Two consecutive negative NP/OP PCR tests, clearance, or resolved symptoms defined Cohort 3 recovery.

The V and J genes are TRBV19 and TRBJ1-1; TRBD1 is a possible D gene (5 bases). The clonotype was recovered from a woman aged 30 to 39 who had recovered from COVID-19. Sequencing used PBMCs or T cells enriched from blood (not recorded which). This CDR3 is CASSIQGFGGNTEAFF. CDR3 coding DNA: TGTGCCAGTAGTATCCAGGGATTCGGCGGTAACACTGAAGCTTTCTTT.